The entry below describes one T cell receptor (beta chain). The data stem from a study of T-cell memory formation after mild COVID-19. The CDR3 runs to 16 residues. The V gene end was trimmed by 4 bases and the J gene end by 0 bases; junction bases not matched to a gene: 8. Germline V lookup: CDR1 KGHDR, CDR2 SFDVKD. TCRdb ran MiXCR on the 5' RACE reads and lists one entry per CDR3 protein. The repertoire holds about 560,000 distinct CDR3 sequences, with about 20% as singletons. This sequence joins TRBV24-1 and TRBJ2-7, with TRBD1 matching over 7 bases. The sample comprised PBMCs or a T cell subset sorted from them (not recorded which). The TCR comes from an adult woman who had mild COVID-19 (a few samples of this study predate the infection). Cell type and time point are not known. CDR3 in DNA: TGTGCCACCAGTGAGGTGGGACAGTCGGGCTCCTACGAGCAGTACTTC. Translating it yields CATSEVGQSGSYEQYF.